These T cell receptor beta chains were read from a single sample in a study of cytomegalovirus exposure and HLA in healthy donors. The method was immunoSEQ multiplex PCR; TCRdb's version includes in-frame clones alone and lacks a portion of them. Seen here are 140,000 to 150,000 clones, roughly four fifths observed once, and the top ten hold about 6.5%. The specimen sequenced was PBMCs. The origin of the receptors is a man younger than 40 in good health and CMV-seronegative. Both conserved end residues are part of each CDR3. A D gene is named only where the DNA matches it firmly. Clone size is not always given. Where it is, it says once, few, many or a class for expanded clones.

TRBV7-9	TRBJ2-3	TRBD2	NA	CASSPTSGRAWADTQYF	TGTGCCAGCAGCCCGACTAGCGGGAGGGCCTGGGCAGATACGCAGTATTTT
TRBV5-1	TRBJ2-7	NA	NA	CASSPGSRLGIEQYF	TGCGCCAGCAGCCCCGGGAGCCGGTTAGGGATCGAGCAGTACTTC
TRBV7-3	TRBJ2-2	NA	NA	CASSLGRNTGELFF	TGTGCCAGCAGCTTAGGCAGGAACACCGGGGAGCTGTTTTTT
TRBV25-1	TRBJ2-5	TRBD2	NA	CASSEPRLAGAQGETQYF	TGTGCCAGCAGTGAGCCGAGACTAGCGGGGGCCCAAGGAGAGACCCAGTACTTC
TRBV6-1	TRBJ1-1	NA	NA	CASRDSLNTEAFF	TGTGCCAGCAGGGACAGTCTGAACACTGAAGCTTTCTTT
TRBV28	TRBJ1-2	NA	once	CASSVPSRGASGYTF	TGTGCCAGCAGCGTACCTTCCCGGGGGGCCTCTGGCTACACCTTC
TRBV5-6	TRBJ2-2	TRBD1	few	CASSPDRPGGSRGAVF	TGTGCCAGCAGCCCCGACAGGCCAGGGGGATCACGGGGAGCTGTTTTT
TRBV5-6	TRBJ2-3	TRBD1	NA	CASRNHRGRGADTQYF	TGTGCCAGCAGGAACCACAGGGGGCGAGGGGCAGATACGCAGTATTTT
TRBV2	TRBJ2-1	TRBD2	NA	CASSRLAGASYNEQFF	TGTGCCAGCAGCCGCCTAGCGGGGGCCTCCTACAATGAGCAGTTCTTC
TRBV7-2	TRBJ1-6	TRBD1	NA	CASSYSGGANSPLHF	TGTGCCAGCAGCTATTCAGGGGGCGCGAATTCACCCCTCCACTTT
TRBV7-9	TRBJ2-1	TRBD2	NA	CASSFITSGRAMYNEQFF	TGTGCCAGCAGCTTTATTACTAGCGGGAGGGCCATGTACAATGAGCAGTTCTTC
TRBV6-5	TRBJ2-3	NA	NA	CASTFTDTQYF	TGTGCCAGCACGTTCACAGATACGCAGTATTTT
TRBV11-2	TRBJ2-7	NA	NA	CASSFQGGAMVQYF	TGTGCCAGCAGCTTCCAAGGAGGGGCCATGGTGCAGTACTTC
TRBV6-1	TRBJ1-5	NA	once	CASRPLNRDNQPQHF	TGTGCCAGCAGGCCTTTAAACAGGGACAATCAGCCCCAGCATTTT
TRBV10-3	TRBJ2-5	TRBD1	NA	CAISVAGTGDSWETQYF	TGTGCCATCAGTGTCGCCGGGACAGGGGATTCCTGGGAGACCCAGTACTTC
TRBV2	TRBJ2-3	TRBD1	NA	CASSEEQGDTQYF	TGTGCCAGCAGTGAAGAACAGGGGGATACGCAGTATTTT
TRBV6-6	TRBJ1-1	NA	NA	CASSLRNTEAFF	TGTGCCAGCAGTCTTAGGAACACTGAAGCTTTCTTT
TRBV5-8	TRBJ2-6	NA	once	CASSLWGSSSGANGLTF	TGTGCCAGCAGCTTGTGGGGTTCCAGCTCTGGGGCCAACGGCCTGACTTTC
TRBV18	TRBJ1-1	NA	NA	CASSPGGRLEMTEAFF	TGTGCCAGCTCACCTGGGGGGAGGCTCGAGATGACTGAAGCTTTCTTT
TRBV28	TRBJ1-2	NA	NA	CASSLTGEYGYTF	TGTGCCAGCAGCCTGACAGGTGAATATGGCTACACCTTC
TRBV5-4	TRBJ1-1	TRBD1	NA	CASSLRQGSTEAFF	TGTGCCAGCAGCTTAAGACAGGGAAGCACTGAAGCTTTCTTT
TRBV5-4	TRBJ1-4	TRBD1	NA	CASSDRTGDEKLFF	TGTGCCAGCAGCGACCGGACAGGGGATGAAAAACTGTTTTTT
TRBV7-9	TRBJ1-1	NA	NA	CASSLGTGVVEAFF	TGTGCCAGCAGCTTAGGGACGGGAGTGGTGGAAGCTTTCTTT
TRBV7-6	TRBJ2-7	TRBD1	NA	CASSLEPRQGYEQYF	TGTGCCAGCAGCTTAGAGCCGAGACAGGGCTACGAGCAGTACTTC
TRBV7-6	TRBJ2-2	NA	few	CASTTLSGELFF	TGTGCCAGCACCACTCTTTCCGGGGAGCTGTTTTTT
TRBV6-1	TRBJ2-2	NA	NA	CASSDRAGTGELFF	TGTGCCAGCAGTGACAGGGCCGGGACCGGGGAGCTGTTTTTT
TRBV27	TRBJ2-1	TRBD2	NA	CASSWGLAGNNEQFF	TGTGCCAGCAGCTGGGGACTAGCGGGGAACAATGAGCAGTTCTTC
TRBV5-1	TRBJ2-5	TRBD1	NA	CASNVGDRARETQYF	TGCGCCAGCAACGTTGGGGACAGGGCAAGGGAGACCCAGTACTTC
TRBV5-1	TRBJ2-3	TRBD1	medium-sized	CASSPRDRYTDTQYF	TGCGCCAGCAGCCCCCGGGACAGGTACACAGATACGCAGTATTTT
TRBV27	TRBJ2-7	TRBD2	NA	CASSPGTSGAYEQYF	TGTGCCAGCAGTCCGGGGACTAGCGGAGCCTACGAGCAGTACTTC
TRBV10-1	TRBJ1-1	NA	NA	CASSDRNTEAFF	TGCGCCAGCAGTGATCGGAACACTGAAGCTTTCTTT
TRBV27	TRBJ2-7	NA	NA	CASSLLGEIGPYEQYF	TGTGCCAGCAGTTTATTGGGAGAAATTGGGCCCTACGAGCAGTACTTC
TRBV6-1	TRBJ1-1	NA	NA	CASSPSAGTEAFF	TGTGCCAGCAGTCCGTCGGCAGGGACTGAAGCTTTCTTT
TRBV30	TRBJ1-2	NA	NA	CAWSVRRQFYGYTF	TGTGCCTGGAGTGTAAGGAGACAGTTCTATGGCTACACCTTC
TRBV9	TRBJ2-2	TRBD1	NA	CASSHGTGAIGELFF	TGTGCCAGCAGCCACGGGACAGGGGCGATCGGGGAGCTGTTTTTT
TRBV6-5	TRBJ1-2	NA	NA	CASSYFRGEGYTF	TGTGCCAGCAGTTATTTCAGGGGCGAGGGCTACACCTTC
TRBV18	TRBJ1-2	TRBD1	NA	CASSSGQGTNYGYTF	TGTGCCAGTTCCAGCGGACAGGGGACTAACTATGGCTACACCTTC
TRBV2	TRBJ2-2	TRBD2	NA	CASTSGGLAGNTGELFF	TGTGCCAGCACCAGCGGGGGGCTCGCGGGGAACACCGGGGAGCTGTTTTTT
TRBV14	TRBJ1-5	TRBD1	NA	CASSHTGQGGNQPQHF	TGTGCCAGCAGCCACACCGGACAGGGAGGCAATCAGCCCCAGCATTTT
TRBV6-1	TRBJ2-5	NA	NA	CATKVETQYF	TGTGCCACTAAAGTGGAGACCCAGTACTTC
TRBV11-2	TRBJ2-7	TRBD2	NA	CASSHAIALADRYEQYF	TGTGCCAGCAGTCACGCAATAGCGCTAGCGGATCGGTACGAGCAGTACTTC
TRBV5-1	TRBJ1-1	TRBD1	NA	CASSLERQGAEAFF	TGCGCCAGCAGCTTGGAGCGACAGGGGGCTGAAGCTTTCTTT
TRBV7-6	TRBJ2-7	TRBD2	NA	CASSPGGSYEQYF	TGTGCCAGCAGCCCGGGGGGGTCCTACGAGCAGTACTTC
TRBV11-2	TRBJ2-1	NA	NA	CASSLVVSYNEQFF	TGTGCCAGCAGCTTAGTAGTATCCTACAATGAGCAGTTCTTC